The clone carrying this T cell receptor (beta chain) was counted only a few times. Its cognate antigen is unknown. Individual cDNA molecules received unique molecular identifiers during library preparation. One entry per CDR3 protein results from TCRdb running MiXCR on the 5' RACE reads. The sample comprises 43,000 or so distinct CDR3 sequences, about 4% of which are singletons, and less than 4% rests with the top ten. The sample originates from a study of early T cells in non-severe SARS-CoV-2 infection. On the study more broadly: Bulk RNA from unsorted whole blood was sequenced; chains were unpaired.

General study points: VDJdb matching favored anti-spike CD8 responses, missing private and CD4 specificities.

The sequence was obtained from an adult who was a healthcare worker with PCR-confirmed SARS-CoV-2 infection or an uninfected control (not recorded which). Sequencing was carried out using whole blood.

The CDR3 coding sequence is TGTGCCAGCAGCCGCGGGACAGGGGCCCTCAACACCGGGGAGCTGTTTTTT. It codes for CASSRGTGALNTGELFF. The chain links TRBV12-3 or TRBV12-4 to TRBJ2-2, with TRBD1 matching 10 bases. The CDR3 has 17 residues. With V trimmed by 6 bases and J by 2 bases, 9 bases remained unmatched.